The next 12 T cell receptor beta chains were all read from a single sample in a study of cytomegalovirus exposure and HLA in healthy donors (dated by TCRdb to 2017 to 2019). Library prep was done by the immunoSEQ multiplex PCR assay. Here the immuneACCESS table is served through TCRdb, limited to in-frame sequences with V and J called. Missing clones are a known gap in these copies; in checked studies unresolved V genes cover under half, and the rest lacks a known reason. Within this sample are 250,000 to 350,000 clones, with around 86% of them counted one time only. The top ten clonotypes cover about 0.91% of the sample. The source material was PBMCs. The receptors were gathered from a woman between 18 and 30 years old in good health and CMV-seronegative.

The V and J genes are TRBV6-6 and TRBJ2-3, with a possible D match to TRBD2 (5 bases). The germline V and J ends were trimmed by 7 bases and 5 bases, with 19 bases remaining between them. Looked up from germline, CDR1 is MNHNY and CDR2 is SVGAGI (reference sequence). CDR3 length: 15 residues. The CDR3 here is CASTNYGVIQDTQYF. The CDR3 coding sequence is TGTGCCAGCACGAATTACGGGGTAATTCAAGATACGCAGTATTTT.

The genes are TRBV19 and TRBJ2-5; 8 nucleotides line up with TRBD2. The CDR3 runs 13 residues. J gave up 4 bases and V 5 bases, and 3 bases lay outside the gene matches. Germline CDR1 LNHDA, CDR2 SQIVND (reference sequence). CDR3 bases: TGTGCCAGTAGTGTCAGCGGGAGAGAGACCCAGTACTTC. Amino acid sequence: CASSVSGRETQYF.

The J gene is TRBJ2-7, the V gene TRBV18, with 8 positions matching TRBD2. Unmatched junction bases numbered 7, after V lost 4 bases and J lost 5 bases. CDR1 is KGHSH, CDR2 LQKENI, per germline. The CDR3 has 14 residues. CDR3 loop: CASSLGRGSDEQYF. CDR3 bases: TGTGCCAGCTCACTCGGGAGGGGGTCGGACGAGCAGTACTTC. The whole variable domain, remainder taken from reference TRBV18 and TRBJ2-7, is NAGVMQNPRHLVRRRGQEARLRCSPMKGHSHVYWYRQLPEEGLKFMVYLQKENIIDESGMPKERFSAEFPKEGPSILRIQQVVRGDSAAYFCASSLGRGSDEQYFGPGTRLTVT.

The V gene is TRBV13, the J gene TRBJ2-1; 7 bases match TRBD2. Germline V gene sequence: CDR1 PRHDT, CDR2 FYEKMQ (reference sequence). The CDR3 totals 14 residues. The V gene end was trimmed by 5 bases and the J gene end by 3 bases; junction bases not matched to a gene: 4. This CDR3 reads CASSAGLYYNEQFF. The CDR3 DNA sequence: TGTGCCAGCAGCGCGGGACTATACTACAATGAGCAGTTCTTC.

This clone turned up a few times. The chain has TRBV12-2 and TRBJ1-2. TRBV12-2 is a pseudogene. The CDR3 runs to 11 residues. The CDR3 DNA reads TGTGCAAGTCGCTTCGGGAGGGCCTACACCTTC. It encodes CASRFGRAYTF.

The chain uses TRBV15 and TRBJ2-7, with D possibly being TRBD1 (7 bases). The CDR3 contains 13 residues. V was cut by 6 bases and J by 0 bases, with 9 bases left in between. Germline CDR1 LNHNV, CDR2 YYDKDF (reference sequence). CDR3 nucleotide sequence: TGTGCCACCAGGCGGGACAGCTCCTACGAGCAGTACTTC. Its protein product is CATRRDSSYEQYF.

Notes on this clone: Within the sample, other DNA sequences also encode this same CDR3. The chain has TRBV2 and TRBJ2-3, with 11 bases that match TRBD2. CDR1 is SNHLY, CDR2 FYNNEI, per germline. The CDR3 loop spans 14 amino acids. With 6 bases clipped from V and 6 bases from J, the junction kept 5 bases outside the gene matches. The CDR3 sequence is CASSRLAGTDTQYF. CDR3 in DNA: TGTGCCAGCAGCAGACTAGCGGGAACGGATACGCAGTATTTT.

The rearrangement joins TRBV5-1 to TRBJ2-2; possible D gene TRBD2, 6 bases. The CDR3 has 12 residues. The germline V gene has CDR1 SGHRS and CDR2 YFSETQ. The V and J ends lost 5 bases and 5 bases respectively, with 7 bases between them. The CDR3 region has the DNA TGCGCCAGCAGGCGGGAAACCGGGGAGCTGTTTTTT. Its translation is CASRRETGELFF.

This sequence joins TRBV30 and TRBJ2-1, with 11 bases identical to TRBD2. The CDR3 spans 14 residues. V lost 2 bases and J lost 7; bases outside the gene matches: 4. Germline loops: CDR1 GTSNPN, CDR2 SVGIG (reference sequence). The CDR3 DNA is TGTGCCTGGAGTCGTAGCGGGAGGGTGAATGAGCAGTTCTTC. The encoded protein is CAWSRSGRVNEQFF. Full variable domain (missing parts from reference TRBV30 and TRBJ2-1): SQTIHQWPATLVQPVGSPLSLECTVEGTSNPNLYWYRQAAGRGLQLLFYSVGIGQISSEVPQNLSASRPQDRQFILSSKKLLLSDSGFYLCAWSRSGRVNEQFFGPGTRLTVL.

The rearrangement joins TRBV4-1 to TRBJ2-7, with TRBD1 identical over 7 bases. The junction had 9 bases not matched to a gene; V was cut back by 0 bases and J by 7 bases. Germline V gene data show CDR1 as MGHRA and CDR2 as YSYEKL. This CDR3 is built from 15 residues. CDR3 region: CASSQDPGQLGEQYF. The DNA of the CDR3 is TGCGCCAGCAGCCAAGATCCGGGACAGCTGGGAGAGCAGTACTTC.

The chain recombines TRBV19 with TRBJ2-1; TRBD2 agrees at 9 bases. Germline CDR1 and CDR2: LNHDA and SQIVND (reference sequence). The V gene end was trimmed by 2 bases and the J gene end by 7 bases; junction bases not matched to a gene: 12. The CDR3 spans 17 residues. The CDR3 loop is CASSIMASGNFRNEQFF. The DNA of the CDR3 is TGTGCCAGTAGTATAATGGCTAGCGGGAACTTCAGGAATGAGCAGTTCTTC.

The chain carries TRBV19 and TRBJ1-2, with unresolved D. The CDR3 runs 14 residues. From germline, CDR1 is LNHDA and CDR2 SQIVND (reference sequence). V gave up 3 bases and J gave up 3 bases, with 11 bases separating them. The CDR3 DNA follows: TGTGCCAGTAGTATCAACCCGGTAGACTATGGCTACACCTTC. Its protein is CASSINPVDYGYTF.